The 4 T cell receptor beta chains reported below all come from one sample, sequenced in a study of T-cell reconstitution after alpha-beta-depleted transplantation in children. Unique molecular identifiers were incorporated when the TCRbeta library was constructed. TCRdb itself ran the PCR reads through MiXCR, one entry per CDR3 protein. Of about 260,000 distinct CDR3 sequences in the sample, roughly 8% were seen once. Sample: PBMCs, mostly from graft donor cells, taken 180 days after TCRalphabeta/CD19-depleted stem cell transplant. These receptors came from a male patient under 18 who had a stem cell transplant for acute lymphoblastic leukemia, so the T cells may come from the graft donor.

In this sample, this clonotype turned up many times. This sequence joins TRBV6-6 and TRBJ1-5; no reliable D call. Germline values: CDR1 MNHNY, CDR2 SVGAGI (reference sequence). Trimming left V 0 bases short and J 5 bases short, with 5 bases between. The CDR3 covers 13 residues. The CDR3: CASSYSKDQPQHF. CDR3 sequence (DNA): TGTGCCAGCAGTTACTCCAAAGATCAGCCCCAGCATTTT.

This clonotype showed up many times. This rearrangement joins TRBV7-6 to TRBJ2-7; the match to TRBD2 covers 8 bases. V trimming: 3 bases; J trimming: 1 base; junction bases outside the gene matches: 8. The CDR3 loop spans 16 amino acids. Germline V lookup: CDR1 SGHVS, CDR2 FNYEAQ. In nucleotides, the CDR3 is TGTGCCAGCAGCTTTGATTTGGGCGGGGGGTCCTACGAGCAGTACTTC. This gives the protein CASSFDLGGGSYEQYF. Together with reference TRBV7-6 and TRBJ2-7, the CDR3 gives the full variable domain: GAGVSQSPRYKVTKRGQDVALRCDPISGHVSLYWYRQALGQGPEFLTYFNYEAQQDKSGLPNDRFSAERPEGSISTLTIQRTEQRDSAMYRCASSFDLGGGSYEQYFGPGTRLTVT.

This clonotype appeared many times. The chain combines TRBV3-1 with TRBJ1-5; D remains ambiguous. CDR1 and CDR2 (germline): LGHDT, YNNKEL (reference sequence). The V end was cut by 4 bases, the J end by 0 bases, with 16 bases between. The CDR3 extends over 17 amino acids. CDR3 sequence (DNA): TGTGCCAGCAGCCCCCCCCGGACGGTTTATAGCAATCAGCCCCAGCATTTT. This gives the protein CASSPPRTVYSNQPQHF.

V is TRBV7-9 and J is TRBJ2-2; maybe TRBD2 (5 bases). This CDR3 comprises 13 residues. Germline V CDR1 and CDR2: SEHNR, FQNEAQ (reference sequence). The V end was cut by 1 base, the J end by 9 bases, with 9 bases between. The CDR3 DNA is TGTGCCAGCAGCTTAGAAGCGGCCAGGGAGCTGTTTTTT. Its protein is CASSLEAARELFF.